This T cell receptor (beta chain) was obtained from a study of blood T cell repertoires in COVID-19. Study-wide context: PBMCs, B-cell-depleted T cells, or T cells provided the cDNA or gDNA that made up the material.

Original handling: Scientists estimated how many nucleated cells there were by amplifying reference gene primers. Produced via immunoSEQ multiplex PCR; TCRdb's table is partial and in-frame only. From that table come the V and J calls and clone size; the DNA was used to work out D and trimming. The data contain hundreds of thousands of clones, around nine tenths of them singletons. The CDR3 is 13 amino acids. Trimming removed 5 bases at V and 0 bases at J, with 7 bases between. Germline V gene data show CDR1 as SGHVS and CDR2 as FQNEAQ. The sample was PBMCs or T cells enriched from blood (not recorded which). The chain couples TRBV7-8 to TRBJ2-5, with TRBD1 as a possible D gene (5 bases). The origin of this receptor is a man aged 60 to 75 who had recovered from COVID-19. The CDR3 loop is CASSRQNQETQYF. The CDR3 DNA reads TGTGCCAGCAGCCGACAGAACCAAGAGACCCAGTACTTC.